The 8 T cell receptor beta chains presented below share a single source sample, sequenced in a study of T cell responses to AZD1222 COVID-19 vaccine. Profiling relied on immunoSEQ multiplex PCR, and the TCRdb table lists in-frame clones only, not all of them. The data show 77,000 or so clones, approximately 90% seen once. The starting material was peripheral blood, obtained 28 days after the second AZD1222 dose. The receptors shown here come from an adult who received the AZD1222 COVID-19 vaccine.

The chain has TRBV2 and TRBJ2-1; 9 nucleotides match TRBD2. Germline assignment: CDR1 SNHLY and CDR2 FYNNEI. CDR3 length equals 15 residues. J lost 5 bases, V lost 2 bases, and 4 bases had no gene match. The CDR3 sequence is CASSERRLADNEQFF. The CDR3 DNA is TGTGCCAGCAGTGAACGGAGACTAGCGGACAATGAGCAGTTCTTC.

The chain couples TRBV27 to TRBJ2-7; TRBD2 matches at 13 bases. The CDR3 runs 17 residues. CDR1 and CDR2 (germline): MNHEY, SMNVEV (reference sequence). With V trimmed by 4 bases and J by 5 bases, 11 bases remained unmatched. CDR3 residues: CASSSSRLAGGYDEQYF. In DNA, the CDR3 is TGTGCCAGCAGTTCGTCTCGACTAGCGGGAGGTTACGACGAGCAGTACTTC.

The CDR3 region has the DNA TGTGCCAGCAGCCTGACCCGGACAGGGGCCGGGAGAGATACGCAGTATTTT. Protein: CASSLTRTGAGRDTQYF. This chain links TRBV5-8 with TRBJ2-3, with 9 bases matching TRBD1. Germline lookup yields CDR1 SGHTS and CDR2 YDEGEE. This CDR3 contains 17 residues. J was trimmed by 5 bases and V by 4 bases; bases with no gene match: 14.

The chain combines TRBV3-1 (or the pseudogene TRBV3-2) with TRBJ2-2, with 11 positions matching TRBD2. The germline V gene has CDR1 LGHDT and CDR2 YNNKEL (reference sequence). V lost 2 bases to trimming and J lost 6 bases; unmatched junction nucleotides: 2. This CDR3 region has 15 residues. The DNA for the CDR3 is TGTGCCAGCAGCCAAACTAGCGGGAGTCCCGGGGAGCTGTTTTTT. This codes for CASSQTSGSPGELFF.

The chain couples TRBV30 to TRBJ1-1; unclear D gene. Germline CDR1 reads GTSNPN; CDR2 reads SVGIG (reference sequence). The CDR3 loop spans 14 amino acids. V lost 0 bases, J lost 0 bases, and 8 bases lay in between. The DNA of the CDR3 is TGTGCCTGGAGTGTAACATCCTTGAACACTGAAGCTTTCTTT. It codes for CAWSVTSLNTEAFF.

The chain links TRBV5-4 to TRBJ2-3; tentatively, D is TRBD2 (6 bases). CDR3 length: 16 amino acids. CDR1 and CDR2 from the germline V gene are SGHNT and YYREEE (reference sequence). The V and J ends lost 10 bases and 1 base respectively, with 22 bases between them. In nucleotides, the CDR3 is TGTGCCGGAGCACGGGGTAGCGGTCCTGGCACAGATACGCAGTATTTT. It translates to CAGARGSGPGTDTQYF. Supplemented by reference TRBV5-4 and TRBJ2-3, the full variable domain reads ETGVTQSPTHLIKTRGQQVTLRCSSQSGHNTVSWYQQALGQGPQFIFQYYREEENGRGNFPPRFSGLQFPNYSSELNVNALELDDSALYLCAGARGSGPGTDTQYFGPGTRLTVL.

The J gene is TRBJ1-2, the V gene TRBV3-1 (or the pseudogene TRBV3-2); no reliable D call. Germline-derived CDR1 and CDR2 are LGHDT and YNNKEL (reference sequence). The V gene lost 0 bases and the J gene lost 7 bases, with 12 bases spanning the gap. CDR3 length: 14 amino acids. The CDR3 protein is CASSQETGSGGYTF. In DNA, the CDR3 is TGTGCCAGCAGCCAAGAAACCGGGAGTGGTGGCTACACCTTC.

This chain uses TRBV27 with TRBJ2-2; D ambiguous. The V end lost 5 bases, the J end lost 4 bases, and 11 bases lay between the germline ends. Germline values: CDR1 MNHEY, CDR2 SMNVEV (reference sequence). CDR3 length: 14 residues. The CDR3 protein is CASSASRVTGELFF. Here the CDR3 DNA reads TGTGCCAGCAGTGCATCCCGGGTCACCGGGGAGCTGTTTTTT.